These 26 T cell receptor beta chains share one sample of origin, sequenced in a study of CD8+CD57+ T cells in acquired aplastic anemia. All sequencing subjects had displayed CD8+CD57+ cell expansion on flow cytometry. Genomic DNA acted as the template from which TCR beta VDJ combination and CDR3 sequence profiling were carried out. In TCRdb, the reads were re-called with MiXCR into one record per CDR3 protein. This sample yields 200,000 or so distinct CDR3 sequences, of which more than 55% are seen a single time; under 60% belongs to the top ten. The sequenced sample was sorted CD4+, CD8+, or CD8+CD57+ T cells (not recorded which) from PBMCs. The source is a human donor with aplastic anemia.

This chain links TRBV7-2 with TRBJ1-4; a possible D gene is TRBD1 (5 bases). This CDR3 spans 15 amino acids. The V end was cut by 5 bases, the J end by 4 bases, with 14 bases between. The germline V gene has CDR1 SGHTA and CDR2 FQGNSA. The DNA of the CDR3 is TGTGCCAGCAGCCCTGCTGGGGGGAATAATGAAAAACTGTTTTTT. Translation gives CASSPAGGNNEKLFF.

The chain couples TRBV10-3 to TRBJ1-6, with a weak D call TRBD1 (5 bases). This CDR3 has 15 residues. V was trimmed by 6 bases and J by 5 bases, leaving 14 bases between them. The germline gives CDR1 ENHRY, CDR2 SYGVKD. The CDR3 DNA reads TGTGCCATCAGGGAGGGTGGGGCGAATAATTCACCCCTCCACTTT. The encoded protein is CAIREGGANNSPLHF.

This clonotype was observed a few times. An end of the junction does not agree with germline; a read error may underlie this. V usage is TRBV7-3 and J usage is TRBJ2-3, with D tentatively TRBD2 (6 bases). The CDR3 length is 15 residues. Germline CDR1 and CDR2: SGHTA and FQGTGA. CDR3 nucleotide sequence: TGTGCCACCAGCATCGGGCGGGAAGGGACAGATACGCAGTATTTT. Translating gives CATSIGREGTDTQYF.

This clonotype was counted at least ten times. The V and J genes are TRBV7-9 and TRBJ2-7, with 7 bases lining up with TRBD1. Germline V gene data show CDR1 as SEHNR and CDR2 as FQNEAQ (reference sequence). V lost 1 base, J lost 3 bases, and 6 bases stayed unmatched. The CDR3 loop spans 15 amino acids. The chain's CDR3 is CASSLGTAGGYEQYF. CDR3 DNA: TGTGCCAGCAGCTTAGGCACAGCAGGGGGCTACGAGCAGTACTTC.

The J gene is TRBJ1-1, the V gene TRBV20-1, with 7 positions matching TRBD1. Per germline, CDR1 DFQATT and CDR2 SNEGSKA (reference sequence). The CDR3 is made up of 16 amino acids. V shed 0 bases and J 0 bases; nucleotides not matched to a gene: 7. This CDR3 is CSARDKEGGLNTEAFF. The CDR3 DNA is TGCAGTGCTAGAGATAAGGAAGGGGGCTTGAACACTGAAGCTTTCTTT.

This clonotype has a single count. This chain joins TRBV7-2 and TRBJ1-6; weak D call: TRBD1 (5 bases). The CDR3 spans 14 residues. Germline assignment: CDR1 SGHTA and CDR2 FQGNSA. Trimming stripped 5 bases from V and 9 bases from J, with 14 bases between. The CDR3 bases are TGTGCCAGCAGCCGTTGGAGAGGGACTTCACCCCTCCACTTT. Translated: CASSRWRGTSPLHF.

Only a few counts were recorded for this clonotype. CDR3 sequence (DNA): TGTGCCACCAGCGGACAAATGAGGGCTGAAGCTTTCTTT. Its protein is CATSGQMRAEAFF. The chain couples TRBV15 to TRBJ1-1, with D possibly matching TRBD1 (5 bases). Trimming removed 5 bases from V and 6 bases from J, with 13 bases in between. CDR1 and CDR2 from the germline V gene are LNHNV and YYDKDF (reference sequence). The CDR3 contains 13 residues.

For the CDR3, the DNA is TGTGCCAGTAGTCCACTAGCGGGAGAGATCAATGAGCAGTTCTTC. Translation: CASSPLAGEINEQFF. The chain uses TRBV19 and TRBJ2-1; 11 bases align to TRBD2. The germline gives CDR1 LNHDA, CDR2 SQIVND (reference sequence). The length of the CDR3 is 15 residues. J was trimmed by 6 bases and V by 5 bases; bases with no gene match: 6.

This clonotype has just a few counts. The chain links TRBV27 to TRBJ1-6, with D possibly being TRBD1 (6 bases). Per germline, CDR1 MNHEY and CDR2 SMNVEV (reference sequence). Trimming pared 5 bases from V and 6 bases from J, leaving 26 bases between. CDR3 length equals 19 residues. CDR3 nucleotides: TGTGCCAGCAGTCCACCGATCGTCGGGACATCACTTGGTAATTCACCCCTCCACTTT. Translation gives CASSPPIVGTSLGNSPLHF.

The chain is built from TRBV24-1 and TRBJ2-3; a weak D match, TRBD1 (6 bases). This CDR3 is 16 amino acids long. Trimming took 3 bases from V and 4 from J, leaving 16 bases between them. Germline CDR1 is KGHDR and CDR2 is SFDVKD. CDR3 DNA sequence: TGTGCCACCAGTGATCCTCAGGGGCCCAGCGCAGATACGCAGTATTTT. It codes for CATSDPQGPSADTQYF.

As concerns this clonotype: The conserved final phenylalanine or tryptophan is absent from the CDR3, which likely points to a read error. CDR3 nucleotide sequence: TGTGCCAGTCGACAGGGGAGCTCCTACGAGCAGTACCTC. This sequence encodes CASRQGSSYEQYL. The gene calls are TRBV7-8 and TRBJ2-7; TRBD1 agrees at 8 bases. CDR3 length: 13 amino acids. V was pared by 9 bases and J by 0 bases, with 4 bases of the junction left unmatched. Germline CDR1 SGHVS, CDR2 FQNEAQ.

This clonotype was picked up many times. In DNA form, the CDR3 reads TGCGCCAGCAGCCAAGGTATAGGATATAGCAATCAGCCCCAGCATTTT. Its protein product is CASSQGIGYSNQPQHF. The rearrangement links TRBV4-1 to TRBJ1-5; D gene unclear. V was clipped by 1 base and J by 0 bases, with 10 bases between them. CDR1 is MGHRA, CDR2 YSYEKL, per germline. The CDR3 is made up of 16 amino acids.

In this sample, this clonotype turned up once. This chain connects TRBV7-9 to TRBJ2-5, with D perhaps TRBD1 (6 bases). Germline CDR1 is SEHNR and CDR2 is FQNEAQ (reference sequence). This CDR3 region has 15 residues. Trimming removed 5 bases from V and 5 bases from J, with 18 bases in between. As DNA, the CDR3 is TGTGCCAGCAGCCCGGGACACGAAATTAGGGAGACCCAGTACTTC. Translating it yields CASSPGHEIRETQYF. The full variable domain, with the rest looked up from reference TRBV7-9 and TRBJ2-5, is DTGVSQNPRHKITKRGQNVTFRCDPISEHNRLYWYRQTLGQGPEFLTYFQNEAQLEKSRLLSDRFSAERPKGSFSTLEIQRTEQGDSAMYLCASSPGHEIRETQYFGPGTRLLVL.

This chain joins TRBV14 and TRBJ2-5, with 7 positions matching TRBD1. The V gene end was trimmed by 1 base and the J gene end by 2 bases; junction bases not matched to a gene: 13. The CDR3 is 18 amino acids. Germline V gene lookup returns CDR1 SGHDN and CDR2 FVKESK. The CDR3 region is CASSQVRQGMRKQETQYF. In DNA, the CDR3 is TGTGCCAGCAGCCAAGTTCGACAGGGAATGAGGAAGCAAGAGACCCAGTACTTC.

This clonotype has just one count. The chain employs TRBV9 and TRBJ2-1, with D hard to call. V was trimmed by 2 bases and J by 5 bases, leaving 5 bases between them. Germline V gives CDR1 SGDLS, CDR2 YYNGEE. The CDR3 has 12 residues. CDR3 nucleotides: TGTGCCAGCAGCGTCTATGACAATGAGCAGTTCTTC. Protein sequence: CASSVYDNEQFF. The variable domain in full, completed from reference TRBV9 and TRBJ2-1, reads DSGVTQTPKHLITATGQRVTLRCSPRSGDLSVYWYQQSLDQGLQFLIQYYNGEERAKGNILERFSAQQFPDLHSELNLSSLELGDSALYFCASSVYDNEQFFGPGTRLTVL.

This sequence joins TRBV4-1 and TRBJ1-5; D remains unclear. From germline, CDR1 is MGHRA and CDR2 YSYEKL. The CDR3 is 12 amino acids. V was trimmed by 10 bases and J by 4 bases, leaving 11 bases between them. CDR3 coding DNA: TGCGCCATCGTGGGCAGTAATCAGCCCCAGCATTTT. This encodes CAIVGSNQPQHF.

A remark on this clonotype: One junction end disagrees with the germline gene, perhaps due to a read error. The V call is TRBV24-1, the J call TRBJ2-3, with D uncertain. Per germline, CDR1 KGHDR and CDR2 SFDVKD. This CDR3 is 12 amino acids long. The CDR3 region is CAASAITDTQYF. The CDR3 DNA reads TGTGCCGCCAGTGCCATCACAGATACGCAGTATTTT.

This chain connects TRBV14 to TRBJ1-1; 7 nucleotides agree with TRBD1. V lost 0 bases to trimming and J lost 0 bases; unmatched junction nucleotides: 10. CDR1 and CDR2 (germline): SGHDN, FVKESK. The length of the CDR3 is 18 residues. CDR3 sequence: CASSQDSYRGPLNTEAFF. DNA for the CDR3: TGTGCCAGCAGCCAAGATAGTTACAGGGGACCGCTGAACACTGAAGCTTTCTTT.

The chain recombines TRBV7-9 with TRBJ1-4; perhaps TRBD1 as D (6 bases). The CDR3 length is 13 residues. The germline V gene encodes CDR1 SEHNR and CDR2 FQNEAQ (reference sequence). V lost 6 bases, J lost 10 bases, and 15 bases lay in between. CDR3 sequence (DNA): TGTGCCAGCAGTTCCCGACAGGCGGTAAAACTGTTTTTT. Translation: CASSSRQAVKLFF.

V and J are TRBV24-1 and TRBJ2-7, with D perhaps TRBD2 (6 bases). Germline CDR1 KGHDR, CDR2 SFDVKD. V was pared by 7 bases and J by 4 bases, with 16 bases between. This CDR3 comprises 14 residues. CDR3 in DNA: TGTGCCACCAGCCACTCGCAAAGCGGGTACGAGCAGTACTTC. Amino acids: CATSHSQSGYEQYF.

This chain connects TRBV9 to TRBJ2-7, with D perhaps matching TRBD2 (5 bases). CDR3 size: 13 residues. CDR1 and CDR2 from the germline V gene are SGDLS and YYNGEE. V dropped 4 bases and J dropped 6 bases, with 14 bases sitting between them. This chain's CDR3 is CASSPEGWREQYF. In DNA form, the CDR3 reads TGTGCCAGCAGCCCCGAGGGATGGCGCGAGCAGTACTTC.

This clonotype showed up many times. The V and J genes are TRBV6-4 and TRBJ2-3; TRBD2 might be the D (6 bases). The CDR3 length is 15 residues. V was pared by 0 bases and J by 1 base, with 8 bases between. Germline assignment: CDR1 MRHNA and CDR2 SNTAGT. Written as DNA, the CDR3 is TGTGCCAGCAGTGACTCGGCTAGCGGCACAGATACGCAGTATTTT. This sequence encodes CASSDSASGTDTQYF.

This clonotype came up a few times. The chain recombines TRBV7-2 with TRBJ2-3, with D unresolved. Germline values: CDR1 SGHTA, CDR2 FQGNSA. The CDR3 contains 15 residues. V shed 5 bases and J shed 4 bases, with 16 bases lying between them. The CDR3 is CASSPRMSASDTQYF. In DNA form, the CDR3 reads TGTGCCAGCAGCCCCCGGATGTCAGCCTCAGATACGCAGTATTTT.

The J gene is TRBJ2-7, the V gene TRBV20-1; the match to TRBD2 covers 12 bases. The V and J ends lost 5 bases and 2 bases, in that order; junction bases with no gene match: 7. The CDR3 covers 15 residues. Germline CDR1 and CDR2: DFQATT and SNEGSKA (reference sequence). CDR3 nucleotides: TGCAGTGCTGGGGAGGCTAGCGGGGGGGCCTACGAGCAGTACTTC. As protein: CSAGEASGGAYEQYF.

This clonotype was recorded only once. A much larger clone lies one base from this, so it may be a read error. The genes are TRBV20-1 and TRBJ2-2; TRBD2 might be the D (5 bases). Per germline, CDR1 DFQATT and CDR2 SNEGSKA (reference sequence). CDR3 length: 14 residues. CDR3 sequence reads: CSARDLYGNGELSF. CDR3 coding DNA: TGCAGTGCTAGAGATCTTTACGGGAATGGGGAGCTGTCTTTT.

The V call is TRBV2, the J call TRBJ2-3; D perhaps matches TRBD2 (6 bases). The CDR3 consists of 16 residues. The germline CDR1 and CDR2 sequences are SNHLY and FYNNEI. The ends were cut back, 8 bases at V and 2 bases at J, with 20 bases in the middle. The CDR3 is CASAPGRGGNTDTQYF. Written as DNA, the CDR3 is TGTGCCAGCGCTCCCGGTCGGGGAGGTAACACAGATACGCAGTATTTT.